The rows below give T cell receptor beta chains drawn from one sample of a study of T cell repertoires in cytomegalovirus infection. TCRdb used MiXCR to reprocess the reads, holding one entry per CDR3 protein. Among approximately 500,000 distinct CDR3 sequences listed, 16% were seen once. The sample taken for sequencing was CD8+ T cells from PBMCs. Source of these receptors: a human donor in good health (CMV status not recorded). Some clones in this sample may be carry-over from other donors' samples. Each CDR3 is given with its conserved first and last residue. Each record gives: D gene, J gene, CDR3 length, V gene, clone size, CDR3 protein, CDR3 DNA. A D gene is named only where the DNA matches it firmly. Part of the rows lack a size; the others show once, few, many or a class for expanded clones.

-,TRBJ2-7,15,TRBV5-4,many,CASSSKGGGTYEQYF,TGTGCCAGCAGCTCTAAGGGAGGAGGGACCTACGAGCAGTACTTC
TRBD2,TRBJ2-4,11,TRBV29-1,-,CSVPGGNIQYF,TGCAGCGTCCCCGGGGGGAACATTCAGTACTTC
TRBD1,TRBJ2-7,16,TRBV9,few,CASSSPTGTGAYEQYF,TGTGCCAGCAGCTCACCCACCGGGACAGGAGCCTACGAGCAGTACTTC
-,TRBJ2-7,18,TRBV6-1,many,CASSVAGWTPRASYEQYF,TGTGCCAGCAGTGTGGCGGGGTGGACACCCCGGGCCTCCTACGAGCAGTACTTC
TRBD2,TRBJ2-3,18,TRBV4-1,few,CASSQEMGSGRTTDTQYF,TGCGCCAGCAGCCAAGAAATGGGAAGCGGGAGGACGACAGATACGCAGTATTTT
-,TRBJ2-1,13,TRBV12-3/TRBV12-4,-,CASRSRKDDEQFF,TGTGCCAGCAGATCCCGTAAGGATGATGAGCAGTTCTTC
-,TRBJ1-1,13,TRBV5-6,-,CASSASGKGESFF,TGTGCCAGCAGCGCTTCGGGCAAGGGCGAATCTTTCTTT
-,TRBJ1-1,14,TRBV19,few,CASSTRDSLGEAFF,TGTGCCAGTAGTACCAGGGACTCCCTTGGTGAAGCTTTCTTT
TRBD2,TRBJ2-3,15,TRBV7-2,many,CASSLAGGVTDTQYF,TGTGCCAGCAGTTTAGCGGGAGGGGTCACAGATACGCAGTATTTT
-,TRBJ2-1,18,TRBV28,many,CASSPNTIARSSYNEQFF,TGTGCCAGCAGCCCGAATACTATAGCGCGAAGCTCCTACAATGAGCAGTTCTTC
-,TRBJ1-1,15,TRBV9,few,CASSLESHPNTEAFF,TGTGCCAGCAGCCTAGAGTCGCACCCTAACACTGAAGCTTTCTTT
-,TRBJ1-5,14,TRBV13,few,CASSWGKANQPQHF,TGTGCCAGCAGCTGGGGCAAGGCTAATCAGCCCCAGCATTTT
-,TRBJ2-2,15,TRBV7-3,many,CASSLSGHSTGELFF,TGTGCCAGCAGCTTATCGGGACATTCTACCGGGGAGCTGTTTTTT
-,TRBJ2-3,17,TRBV2,many,CASSEPDPPNRGDTQYF,TGTGCCAGCAGTGAACCCGATCCGCCGAATAGAGGGGATACGCAGTATTTT
-,TRBJ1-4,17,TRBV7-9,many,CASSSGTRGTANEKLFF,TGTGCCAGCAGCTCTGGGACACGGGGTACGGCTAATGAAAAACTGTTTTTT
-,TRBJ1-2,17,TRBV28,-,CASSPSVGRDHNYGYTF,TGTGCCAGCAGCCCGTCCGTCGGCAGGGATCATAACTATGGCTACACCTTC
TRBD2,TRBJ2-2,17,TRBV4-2,-,CASSHIAGGPFTGELFF,TGTGCCAGCAGCCACATAGCGGGAGGGCCTTTCACCGGGGAGCTGTTTTTT
TRBD2,TRBJ2-7,14,TRBV6-1,few,CASSDVAGSYEQYF,TGTGCCAGCAGTGACGTAGCGGGATCCTACGAGCAGTACTTC
-,TRBJ2-3,16,TRBV20-1,-,CSASPYREDGTDTQYF,TGCAGTGCTAGCCCCTACAGGGAAGACGGCACAGATACGCAGTATTTT
-,TRBJ1-3,16,TRBV7-2,many,CASSLEVTHSGNTIYF,TGTGCCAGCAGCTTAGAAGTGACCCACTCTGGAAACACCATATATTTT
-,TRBJ2-1,13,TRBV7-9,many,CASSLSLGHEQFF,TGTGCCAGCAGCTTGTCACTCGGGCATGAGCAGTTCTTC
TRBD1,TRBJ2-3,15,TRBV28,-,CASSFLGQNTDAQYF,TGTGCCAGCAGTTTCCTGGGACAGAACACAGATGCGCAGTATTTT
-,TRBJ2-6,17,TRBV4-1,-,CASSQDLRGSGANVLTF,TGCGCCAGCAGCCAAGATCTGAGGGGCTCTGGGGCCAACGTCCTGACTTTC
-,TRBJ1-5,15,TRBV20-1,-,CSARNRSYSNQPQHF,TGCAGTGCTAGAAATCGGAGTTATAGCAATCAGCCCCAGCATTTT
-,TRBJ2-7,17,TRBV15,-,CATSTRPTEPTYYEQYF,TGTGCCACCAGCACCCGGCCCACGGAACCGACCTACTACGAGCAGTACTTC
-,TRBJ1-1,15,TRBV19,few,CASSDPFGESTEAFF,TGTGCCAGTAGTGACCCCTTCGGGGAGAGCACTGAAGCTTTCTTT
-,TRBJ2-1,12,TRBV5-1,many,CASSLTSNEQFF,TGTGCCAGCAGCCTCACATCCAATGAGCAGTTCTTC
TRBD1,TRBJ2-7,15,TRBV5-6,-,CASSFGTGGIYEQYF,TGTGCCAGCAGCTTCGGGACAGGGGGGATCTACGAGCAGTACTTC
-,TRBJ1-2,10,TRBV5-1,few,CASRAYGYTF,TGCGCCAGCAGAGCTTACGGCTACACCTTC
TRBD2,TRBJ2-1,16,TRBV10-3,many,CAISEPASGRNNEQFF,TGTGCCATCAGTGAGCCGGCTAGCGGGAGGAACAATGAGCAGTTCTTC
-,TRBJ2-5,14,TRBV7-9,many,CASSLGTGEETQYF,TGTGCCAGCAGCTTAGGGACGGGCGAGGAGACCCAGTACTTC
-,TRBJ2-7,15,TRBV6-5,few,CASSYSKSLSYEQYF,TGTGCCAGCAGTTACTCTAAAAGCCTCTCCTACGAGCAGTACTTC
-,TRBJ2-3,15,TRBV2,many,CASSEWGRPADTQYF,TGTGCCAGCAGTGAATGGGGGAGACCGGCAGATACGCAGTATTTT
-,TRBJ1-3,16,TRBV9,few,CASSVAGGDSGNTIYF,TGTGCCAGCAGCGTAGCCGGAGGGGATTCTGGAAACACCATATATTTT
-,TRBJ1-1,16,TRBV5-1,many,CASSPSQGLLNTEAFF,TGCGCCAGCAGCCCATCCCAGGGACTTTTGAACACTGAAGCTTTCTTT